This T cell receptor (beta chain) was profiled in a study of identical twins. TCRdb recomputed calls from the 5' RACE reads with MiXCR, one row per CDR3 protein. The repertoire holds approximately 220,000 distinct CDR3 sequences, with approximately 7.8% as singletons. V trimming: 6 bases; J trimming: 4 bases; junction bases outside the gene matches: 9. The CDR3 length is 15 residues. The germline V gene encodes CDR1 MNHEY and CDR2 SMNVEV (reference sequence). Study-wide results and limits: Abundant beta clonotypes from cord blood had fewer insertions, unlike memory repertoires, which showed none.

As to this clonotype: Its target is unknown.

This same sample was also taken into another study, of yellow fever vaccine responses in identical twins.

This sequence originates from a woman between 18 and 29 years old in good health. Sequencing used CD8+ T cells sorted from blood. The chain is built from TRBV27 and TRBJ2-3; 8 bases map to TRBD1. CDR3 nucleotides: TGTGCCAGCAGAAGTCCGACAGGGGTGGCAGATACGCAGTATTTT. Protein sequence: CASRSPTGVADTQYF.